These T cell receptor beta chains were read from a single sample in a study of human T cells and chemical hapten exposure. Using its own MiXCR run on the RACE reads, TCRdb lists one record per CDR3 protein. This table has roughly 380,000 distinct CDR3 sequences, about 5.1% appearing once. The material sequenced was whole blood, taken in connection with sensitization to the hapten diphenylcyclopropenone (DPC). These TCRs come from a woman between 50 and 59 years old with alopecia areata. Some clones in this sample may be carry-over from other donors' samples. The CDR3 runs from the conserved cysteine through the conserved F or W. Fields, in order: D gene, CDR3 length, V gene, clone size, J gene, CDR3 DNA, CDR3 protein. D genes are given only for firm matches. Part of the rows lack a size; the others show once, few, many or a class for expanded clones.

d_gene: TRBD2; len: 14; v_gene: TRBV7-6; abundance: many; j_gene: TRBJ2-2; CDR3nt: TGTGCCAGCAGCTTAGGCGGGAGTACCGGGGAGCTGTTTTTT; CDR3aa: CASSLGGSTGELFF
d_gene: NA; len: 13; v_gene: TRBV27; abundance: many; j_gene: TRBJ2-1; CDR3nt: TGTGCCAGCAGTTTATTTTCCGGGAATGAGCAGTTCTTC; CDR3aa: CASSLFSGNEQFF
d_gene: NA; len: 14; v_gene: TRBV28; abundance: many; j_gene: TRBJ1-4; CDR3nt: TGTGCCAGCAGGGTGATAGCAACTAATGAAAAACTGTTTTTT; CDR3aa: CASRVIATNEKLFF
d_gene: NA; len: 15; v_gene: TRBV6-2/TRBV6-3; abundance: many; j_gene: TRBJ2-1; CDR3nt: TGTGCCAGCAGTTACTCTAGCGGAAAATACAATGAGCAGTTCTTC; CDR3aa: CASSYSSGKYNEQFF
d_gene: NA; len: 15; v_gene: TRBV3-1; abundance: NA; j_gene: TRBJ2-3; CDR3nt: TGTGCCAGCAGCCAAGAGGGAGTTAGCACAGATACGCAGTATTTT; CDR3aa: CASSQEGVSTDTQYF
d_gene: TRBD2; len: 16; v_gene: TRBV7-9; abundance: few; j_gene: TRBJ2-5; CDR3nt: TGTGCCAGCAGCTTATCGGTTAGCGGGAGTTCAGAGACCCAGTACTTC; CDR3aa: CASSLSVSGSSETQYF
d_gene: NA; len: 13; v_gene: TRBV10-1; abundance: many; j_gene: TRBJ2-4; CDR3nt: TGCGCCAGCAGCCGGGACTTCGAAAACATTCAGTACTTC; CDR3aa: CASSRDFENIQYF
d_gene: NA; len: 15; v_gene: TRBV12-3/TRBV12-4; abundance: many; j_gene: TRBJ1-2; CDR3nt: TGTGCCAGCAGTTTGCCTCCTACCTCCAACTATGGCTACACCTTC; CDR3aa: CASSLPPTSNYGYTF
d_gene: NA; len: 16; v_gene: TRBV28; abundance: many; j_gene: TRBJ2-3; CDR3nt: TGTGCCAGCAGCCCCGCGGGACGCTTTAGCACAGATACGCAGTATTTT; CDR3aa: CASSPAGRFSTDTQYF
d_gene: NA; len: 13; v_gene: TRBV29-1; abundance: few; j_gene: TRBJ1-1; CDR3nt: TGCAGCGTTGAGGCCCACCTGGGGACTGAAGCTTTCTTT; CDR3aa: CSVEAHLGTEAFF
d_gene: NA; len: 14; v_gene: TRBV10-2; abundance: few; j_gene: TRBJ2-1; CDR3nt: TGCGCCAGCAGTGAGTCGGAACTACCTCCTGAGCAGTTCTTC; CDR3aa: CASSESELPPEQFF
d_gene: NA; len: 13; v_gene: TRBV29-1; abundance: many; j_gene: TRBJ2-5; CDR3nt: TGCAGCGTTGATCTGTATACGCAAGAGACCCAGTACTTC; CDR3aa: CSVDLYTQETQYF
d_gene: TRBD2; len: 19; v_gene: TRBV2; abundance: NA; j_gene: TRBJ2-3; CDR3nt: TGTGCCAGCAGTGAAGTGAGGCGTAGGCGGGGGGGCTATACAGATACGCAGTATTTT; CDR3aa: CASSEVRRRRGGYTDTQYF
d_gene: NA; len: 14; v_gene: TRBV27; abundance: many; j_gene: TRBJ2-4; CDR3nt: TGTGCCAGCAGATCCCCCTCAGGGGTAAACATTCAGTACTTC; CDR3aa: CASRSPSGVNIQYF
d_gene: NA; len: 16; v_gene: TRBV4-1; abundance: many; j_gene: TRBJ2-5; CDR3nt: TGCGCCAGCAGCCAAGTGGGGAGGACGGCCCCAGAGACCCAGTACTTC; CDR3aa: CASSQVGRTAPETQYF
d_gene: TRBD1; len: 13; v_gene: TRBV12-3/TRBV12-4; abundance: many; j_gene: TRBJ1-2; CDR3nt: TGTGCCAGCAGTATACAGGGGAGCTATGGCTACACCTTC; CDR3aa: CASSIQGSYGYTF
d_gene: TRBD1; len: 18; v_gene: TRBV6-1; abundance: NA; j_gene: TRBJ1-2; CDR3nt: TGTGCCAGCAGCTGGACAGGGCAAATAGGACCTAAAAACTATGGCTACACCTTC; CDR3aa: CASSWTGQIGPKNYGYTF
d_gene: NA; len: 12; v_gene: TRBV7-9; abundance: NA; j_gene: TRBJ1-3; CDR3nt: TGTGCCAGCAGCTTATCAGGAACCACCATATATTTT; CDR3aa: CASSLSGTTIYF
d_gene: NA; len: 14; v_gene: TRBV5-1; abundance: few; j_gene: TRBJ1-1; CDR3nt: TGCGCCAGCAGCTTCACTGGGGGGGACACTGAAGCTTTCTTT; CDR3aa: CASSFTGGDTEAFF
d_gene: NA; len: 13; v_gene: TRBV12-3/TRBV12-4; abundance: NA; j_gene: TRBJ1-5; CDR3nt: TGTGCCAGCATAGGGGGTGTTAATCAGCCCCAGCATTTT; CDR3aa: CASIGGVNQPQHF
d_gene: NA; len: 16; v_gene: TRBV4-1; abundance: few; j_gene: TRBJ2-3; CDR3nt: TGCGCCAGCAGCGGAGCCTTAGCGGCTCTCACAGATACGCAGTATTTT; CDR3aa: CASSGALAALTDTQYF
d_gene: TRBD2; len: 16; v_gene: TRBV7-2; abundance: NA; j_gene: TRBJ2-3; CDR3nt: TGTGCCAGCAGCTCCCCGACTAGCGGGAGGTCAGATACGCAGTATTTT; CDR3aa: CASSSPTSGRSDTQYF
d_gene: TRBD1; len: 13; v_gene: TRBV2; abundance: many; j_gene: TRBJ1-2; CDR3nt: TGTGCCAGCAGTGGGACAGGGGACTATGGCTACACCTTC; CDR3aa: CASSGTGDYGYTF
d_gene: TRBD1; len: 17; v_gene: TRBV6-5; abundance: NA; j_gene: TRBJ2-3; CDR3nt: TGTGCCAGCAGTGCCCTCGCCGGGACAGGGCTCACAGATACGCAGTATTTT; CDR3aa: CASSALAGTGLTDTQYF
d_gene: NA; len: 10; v_gene: TRBV2; abundance: NA; j_gene: TRBJ1-1; CDR3nt: TGTGCCAGCCAGACCACTGAAGCTTTCTTT; CDR3aa: CASQTTEAFF
d_gene: TRBD1; len: 18; v_gene: TRBV4-3; abundance: many; j_gene: TRBJ1-6; CDR3nt: TGCGCCAGCAGCCAAGATCTACCCTTCAGGGGGACTAATTCACCCCTCCACTTT; CDR3aa: CASSQDLPFRGTNSPLHF
d_gene: NA; len: 14; v_gene: TRBV7-9; abundance: NA; j_gene: TRBJ2-7; CDR3nt: TGTGCCAGCAGCTTAGCGGGGGGCCCTTGGGAGCAGTACTTC; CDR3aa: CASSLAGGPWEQYF
d_gene: NA; len: 13; v_gene: TRBV6-5; abundance: few; j_gene: TRBJ1-5; CDR3nt: TGTGCCAGCTGGCGCGGTGGGAATCAGCCCCAGCATTTT; CDR3aa: CASWRGGNQPQHF
d_gene: TRBD2; len: 15; v_gene: TRBV12-3/TRBV12-4; abundance: NA; j_gene: TRBJ2-2; CDR3nt: TGTGCCAGCAGTCCGCGGACTAGTCATACCGGGGAGCTGTTTTTT; CDR3aa: CASSPRTSHTGELFF
d_gene: NA; len: 13; v_gene: TRBV24-1; abundance: many; j_gene: TRBJ2-1; CDR3nt: TGTGCCACCAGTGATACAGGGTACAATGAGCAGTTCTTC; CDR3aa: CATSDTGYNEQFF
d_gene: NA; len: 15; v_gene: TRBV4-1; abundance: many; j_gene: TRBJ1-2; CDR3nt: TGCGCCAGCAGCCAAGCGGAACAGGCAGGTGATGGCTACACCTTC; CDR3aa: CASSQAEQAGDGYTF
d_gene: NA; len: 13; v_gene: TRBV6-5; abundance: NA; j_gene: TRBJ2-3; CDR3nt: TGTGCAGCACGGAGGGAGGGCACAGATACGCAGTATTTT; CDR3aa: CAARREGTDTQYF
d_gene: NA; len: 15; v_gene: TRBV7-8; abundance: many; j_gene: TRBJ2-3; CDR3nt: TGTGCCAGCAGCTTAGAACCCTCGATGGCAGATACGCAGTATTTT; CDR3aa: CASSLEPSMADTQYF
d_gene: NA; len: 12; v_gene: TRBV6-5; abundance: many; j_gene: TRBJ2-1; CDR3nt: TGTGCCAGCAGTAACCAACGGACGGGAGAGTTCTTC; CDR3aa: CASSNQRTGEFF
d_gene: NA; len: 16; v_gene: TRBV12-3/TRBV12-4; abundance: few; j_gene: TRBJ1-1; CDR3nt: TGTGCCAGCAGTTCATCAACACAGGGATTTCGGACTGAAGCTTTCTTT; CDR3aa: CASSSSTQGFRTEAFF
d_gene: NA; len: 15; v_gene: TRBV9; abundance: NA; j_gene: TRBJ1-5; CDR3nt: TGTGCCAGCAGCGTAGACGACTTTCACAATCAGCCCCAGCATTTT; CDR3aa: CASSVDDFHNQPQHF
d_gene: NA; len: 16; v_gene: TRBV7-2; abundance: NA; j_gene: TRBJ1-2; CDR3nt: TGTGCCAGCAGCTTAGGGGCGGGCCAAGGAGACTATGGCTACACCTTC; CDR3aa: CASSLGAGQGDYGYTF
d_gene: NA; len: 14; v_gene: TRBV20-1; abundance: NA; j_gene: TRBJ1-5; CDR3nt: TGCAGTGCTAGAGATGAAAAGGTGTATCAGCCCCAGCATTTT; CDR3aa: CSARDEKVYQPQHF
d_gene: NA; len: 13; v_gene: TRBV7-9; abundance: NA; j_gene: TRBJ2-7; CDR3nt: TGTGCCAGCAGGCAGGGGTTGGGGGACGAGCAGTACTTC; CDR3aa: CASRQGLGDEQYF
d_gene: NA; len: 12; v_gene: TRBV20-1; abundance: NA; j_gene: TRBJ1-6; CDR3nt: TGCAGTGCTAGAGATAGAACTTCACCCCTCCACTTT; CDR3aa: CSARDRTSPLHF
d_gene: TRBD1; len: 14; v_gene: TRBV5-1; abundance: many; j_gene: TRBJ2-7; CDR3nt: TGCGCCAGCAGCTGGGGGACAGGGTCCTACGAGCAGTACTTC; CDR3aa: CASSWGTGSYEQYF
d_gene: NA; len: 12; v_gene: TRBV7-9; abundance: many; j_gene: TRBJ1-1; CDR3nt: TGTGCCAGCAGCTGGGAGAGGACTGAAGCTTTCTTT; CDR3aa: CASSWERTEAFF
d_gene: TRBD2; len: 16; v_gene: TRBV9; abundance: few; j_gene: TRBJ2-3; CDR3nt: TGTGCCAGCAGCGCATCTAGCGGGAGTGCCACAGATACGCAGTATTTT; CDR3aa: CASSASSGSATDTQYF
d_gene: NA; len: 15; v_gene: TRBV4-1; abundance: many; j_gene: TRBJ1-5; CDR3nt: TGCGCCAGCAGCCAAGATACGGGATTGAGTCAGCCCCAGCATTTT; CDR3aa: CASSQDTGLSQPQHF
d_gene: TRBD2; len: 17; v_gene: TRBV28; abundance: many; j_gene: TRBJ2-2; CDR3nt: TGTGCCAGCAGTCAGCCCCGGACTAGCGGGTACCCCGGGGAGCTGTTTTTT; CDR3aa: CASSQPRTSGYPGELFF
d_gene: TRBD2; len: 15; v_gene: TRBV12-3/TRBV12-4; abundance: NA; j_gene: TRBJ2-4; CDR3nt: TGTGCCAGCAGTTTATTCGGGGGGGCCAAAAACATTCAGTACTTC; CDR3aa: CASSLFGGAKNIQYF
d_gene: TRBD1; len: 16; v_gene: TRBV7-9; abundance: many; j_gene: TRBJ1-5; CDR3nt: TGTGCCAGCAGCGCCACCGGGACAGGGAGTTATCAGCCCCAGCATTTT; CDR3aa: CASSATGTGSYQPQHF
d_gene: TRBD1; len: 15; v_gene: TRBV6-2/TRBV6-3; abundance: NA; j_gene: TRBJ2-2; CDR3nt: TGTGCCAGCAGCCGGGACAGGGGGCTCACCGGGGAGCTGTTTTTT; CDR3aa: CASSRDRGLTGELFF
d_gene: NA; len: 11; v_gene: TRBV29-1; abundance: few; j_gene: TRBJ2-1; CDR3nt: TGCAGCGTAGCCCTTGTTAATGAGCAGTTCTTC; CDR3aa: CSVALVNEQFF
d_gene: TRBD2; len: 16; v_gene: TRBV19; abundance: many; j_gene: TRBJ2-1; CDR3nt: TGTGCCAGTAGTACCCTAGCGGGAGGAGCGTACAATGAGCAGTTCTTC; CDR3aa: CASSTLAGGAYNEQFF
d_gene: NA; len: 14; v_gene: TRBV6-6; abundance: many; j_gene: TRBJ1-1; CDR3nt: TGTGCCAGCAGTTACTCCTCGGCGGGCACTGAAGCTTTCTTT; CDR3aa: CASSYSSAGTEAFF
d_gene: NA; len: 15; v_gene: TRBV12-3/TRBV12-4; abundance: few; j_gene: TRBJ1-5; CDR3nt: TGTGCCAGCAGTTTAGCCGGGACGCACAATCAGCCCCAGCATTTT; CDR3aa: CASSLAGTHNQPQHF
d_gene: NA; len: 17; v_gene: TRBV13; abundance: NA; j_gene: TRBJ2-6; CDR3nt: TGTGCCAGCAGCTTGTACAGGAGGGCCCCGGGGGCCAACGTCCTGACTTTC; CDR3aa: CASSLYRRAPGANVLTF
d_gene: NA; len: 14; v_gene: TRBV3-1; abundance: NA; j_gene: TRBJ1-5; CDR3nt: TGTGCCAGCAGCCACGGGGATAGCAATCAGCCCCAGCATTTT; CDR3aa: CASSHGDSNQPQHF
d_gene: NA; len: 14; v_gene: TRBV5-1; abundance: many; j_gene: TRBJ1-5; CDR3nt: TGCGCCAGCAGCTTAAACTCAGAGGGTCAGCCCCAGCATTTT; CDR3aa: CASSLNSEGQPQHF
d_gene: NA; len: 13; v_gene: TRBV20-1; abundance: few; j_gene: TRBJ1-4; CDR3nt: TGCAGTGCTAGAGAGGGGTCGAATGAAAAACTGTTTTTT; CDR3aa: CSAREGSNEKLFF
d_gene: NA; len: 14; v_gene: TRBV7-2; abundance: few; j_gene: TRBJ1-2; CDR3nt: TGTGCCAGCAGCTTAGGGGACGCTGGCTATGGCTACACCTTC; CDR3aa: CASSLGDAGYGYTF
d_gene: TRBD2; len: 15; v_gene: TRBV6-2/TRBV6-3; abundance: NA; j_gene: TRBJ2-3; CDR3nt: TGTGCCAGCAGCACGCCGGGACTACAAACAGATACGCAGTATTTT; CDR3aa: CASSTPGLQTDTQYF
d_gene: TRBD2; len: 16; v_gene: TRBV12-3/TRBV12-4; abundance: few; j_gene: TRBJ2-1; CDR3nt: TGTGCCAGCAGTTCCCATACTAGCGGGGGGGCCGGTGAGCAGTTCTTC; CDR3aa: CASSSHTSGGAGEQFF
d_gene: TRBD1; len: 16; v_gene: TRBV3-1; abundance: few; j_gene: TRBJ2-2; CDR3nt: TGTGCCAGCAGCCCCATAGGGGGCCGGAACACCGGGGAGCTGTTTTTT; CDR3aa: CASSPIGGRNTGELFF